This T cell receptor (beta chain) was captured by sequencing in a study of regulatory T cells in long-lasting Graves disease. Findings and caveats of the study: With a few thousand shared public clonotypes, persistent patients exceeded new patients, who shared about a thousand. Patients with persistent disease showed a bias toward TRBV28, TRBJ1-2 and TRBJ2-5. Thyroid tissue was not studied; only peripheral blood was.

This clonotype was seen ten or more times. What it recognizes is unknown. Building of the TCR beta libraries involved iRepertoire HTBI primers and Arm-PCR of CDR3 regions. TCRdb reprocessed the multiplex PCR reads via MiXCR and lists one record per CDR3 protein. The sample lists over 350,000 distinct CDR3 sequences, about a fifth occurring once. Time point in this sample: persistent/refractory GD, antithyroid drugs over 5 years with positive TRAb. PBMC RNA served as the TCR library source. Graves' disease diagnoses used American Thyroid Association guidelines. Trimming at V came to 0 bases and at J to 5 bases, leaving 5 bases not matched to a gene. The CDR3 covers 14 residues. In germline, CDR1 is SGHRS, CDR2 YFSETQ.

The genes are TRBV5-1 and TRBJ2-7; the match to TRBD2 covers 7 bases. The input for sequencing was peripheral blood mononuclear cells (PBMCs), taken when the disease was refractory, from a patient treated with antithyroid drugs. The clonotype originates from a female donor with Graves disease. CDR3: CASSLAGGDHEQYF. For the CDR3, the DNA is TGCGCCAGCAGCTTGGCGGGAGGAGACCACGAGCAGTACTTC.